This T cell receptor (beta chain) appears in the sequencing data of a study of CD8 T cells in Susac syndrome. Study-wide points: Only a relatively small number of individuals were included in the TCR sequencing and HLA analysis.

The CDR3 extends over 11 amino acids. Trimming stripped 3 bases from V and 5 bases from J, with 4 bases between. RNA was extracted with the RNeasy kit, and a quantity of roughly 0.5 to 1 ug was reverse transcribed using random hexamers. Via MiXCR, TCRdb re-called the immunoSEQ multiplex PCR reads, giving one row per CDR3 protein. The table lists over 150,000 distinct CDR3 sequences, about 96% of them singletons, with approximately 0.12% in the top ten. Concerning this clonotype: The antigen remains undetermined.

This TCR was sampled from a human donor with Susac syndrome. Source material: CD4+ T cells from PBMCs. J is TRBJ2-5 and V is TRBV12-3 or TRBV12-4, with D hard to call. CDR3 loop: CASSFRETQYF. CDR3 coding DNA: TGTGCCAGCAGTTTTCGGGAGACCCAGTACTTC.